The rows below give T cell receptor beta chains drawn from one sample of a study of PD-L1 blockade in urothelial cancer. The data were produced by immunoSEQ multiplex PCR, yet TCRdb's version contains in-frame clones alone and is incomplete. The sample has some 75,000 clones, under 95% seen once. This sample comprised PBMCs, obtained around atezolizumab (anti-PD-L1) treatment. These receptors came from a woman older than 75 with urothelial cancer. Each CDR3 is given with its conserved first and last residue. D genes are given only for firm matches. Not every row has a clone size; where given, it reads once, few, many or a size class.

>TRBD2|TRBJ2-7|TRBV5-1|-
TGCGCCAGCAGCTTGGCCATTAGCGGGAACTCCTACGAGCAGTACTTC
CASSLAISGNSYEQYF
>-|TRBJ1-2|TRBV2|-
TGTGCCAGCACCCTCCTCTATGGCTACACCTTC
CASTLLYGYTF
>TRBD1|TRBJ2-7|TRBV28|-
TGTGCCAGCAGTTCCCAGACAGGGATCTCCTACGAGCAGTACTTC
CASSSQTGISYEQYF
>TRBD2|TRBJ2-2|TRBV5-1|-
TGCGCCAGCAGATGGACTAGCGGGAGGACAAACACCGGGGAGCTGTTTTTT
CASRWTSGRTNTGELFF
>-|TRBJ1-2|TRBV5-1|once
TGCGCCAGCAGCTTGGCAACAGGGCTGCCTAACTATGGCTACACCTTC
CASSLATGLPNYGYTF
>-|TRBJ2-2|TRBV5-1|-
TGCGCCAGCAGCTTGGCCGGCGGGGCAGGGGGCACCGGGGAGCTGTTTTTT
CASSLAGGAGGTGELFF
>-|TRBJ1-2|TRBV28|once
TGTGCCATCGGGAGACGTTCCTATGGCTACACCTTC
CAIGRRSYGYTF
>TRBD2|TRBJ2-3|TRBV2|-
TGTGTCAGCAGTGAAGCAGCGGGAGGATGGGGAGATACGCAGTATTTT
CVSSEAAGGWGDTQYF
>-|TRBJ1-1|TRBV14|few
TGTGCCAGCAGGGACCCGGCAGGGGAAGCTTTCTTT
CASRDPAGEAFF
>-|TRBJ2-5|TRBV28|-
TGTGCCAGCTCTTCACGGAGGGCCGCTTTTGGGGAGACCCAGTACTTC
CASSSRRAAFGETQYF
>TRBD1|TRBJ1-1|TRBV28|once
TGTGCCAGCAGTTTAGGGCAGGGGGTGGGTGAAGCTTTCTTT
CASSLGQGVGEAFF
>TRBD2|TRBJ2-1|TRBV27|few
TGTGCCAGCAGTTTTGGCGGGGGTTCCTACAATGAGCAGTTCTTC
CASSFGGGSYNEQFF
>TRBD1|TRBJ1-2|TRBV9|-
TGTGCCAGCAGTAAGGGGGCGCCGGACTATGGCTACACCTTC
CASSKGAPDYGYTF
>TRBD2|TRBJ2-7|TRBV6-1|-
TGTGCCAGCAGTGAGAGCGGGAACTACGAGCAGTACTTC
CASSESGNYEQYF
>-|TRBJ1-1|TRBV28|-
TGTGCCAGCAGTCTCACCGGGACAAGGATGAACACTGAAGCTTTCTTT
CASSLTGTRMNTEAFF
>TRBD2|TRBJ2-1|TRBV5-1|once
TGCGCCAGCAGCTCGGGACTAGCGGATAACAATGAGCAGTTCTTC
CASSSGLADNNEQFF
>-|TRBJ1-1|TRBV28|-
TGTGCCACGTTGAACACTGAAGCTTTCTTT
CATLNTEAFF
>-|TRBJ1-4|TRBV27|-
TGTGCCAGCAGACGAACAGGGACGGTGGAGGAAAAACTGTTTTTT
CASRRTGTVEEKLFF
>-|TRBJ1-2|TRBV28|-
TGTGCCAGCAGCCCGACAGTTACCTATGGCTACACCTTC
CASSPTVTYGYTF
>-|TRBJ2-1|TRBV14|-
TGTGCCAGCAGCCAAGTGAGAGGACTACCCTTCCGGGCTGAGCAGTTCTTC
CASSQVRGLPFRAEQFF
>TRBD1|TRBJ2-1|TRBV6-1|-
TGTGCCAGCAGTGAATGGGGACAGCCTAATGAGCAGTTCTTC
CASSEWGQPNEQFF
>TRBD1|TRBJ2-5|TRBV19|-
TGTGCCAGTGGCACAGGGGGAGGTTGGGAGGAGACCCAGTACTTC
CASGTGGGWEETQYF
>TRBD1|TRBJ1-2|TRBV7-8|once
TGTGCCAGCAGCCCAGGGGGCAGGGGTGACTATGGCTACACCTTC
CASSPGGRGDYGYTF
>-|TRBJ2-1|TRBV30|-
TGTGCCTGGAGCTTTAGCTCCTACAATGAGCAGTTCTTC
CAWSFSSYNEQFF
>-|TRBJ1-1|TRBV28|once
TGTGCCAGCAGACCTGGGACAATCCTTGAAGCTTTCTTT
CASRPGTILEAFF
>TRBD2|TRBJ2-1|TRBV5-1|-
TGCGCCAGCAGCTTGAGGGCTAGCGGGAGCTACAATGAGCAGTTCTTC
CASSLRASGSYNEQFF
>-|TRBJ2-1|TRBV27|-
TGTGCCAGCAGTTTATACCGGAGGGGAAATGAGCAGTTCTTC
CASSLYRRGNEQFF
>TRBD2|TRBJ2-1|TRBV20-1|-
TGCAGTGCTTCCCGGACTAGCGAGGCGATCTTC
CSASRTSEAIF
>TRBD2|TRBJ2-1|TRBV19|once
TGTGCCAGTAGTATAGGGCTAGCGGGAGTCGGGAATGAGCAGTTCTTC
CASSIGLAGVGNEQFF
>-|TRBJ2-7|TRBV10-2|once
TGCGCCAGCAGTGAGTCCGGCCAGGCGGGGAGGGAGCAGTACTTC
CASSESGQAGREQYF
>-|TRBJ2-1|TRBV4-2|-
TGTGCCAGCAGCCAAGATAGGGCGGGAAGGGGAAACAATGAGCAGTTCTTC
CASSQDRAGRGNNEQFF
>TRBD1|TRBJ1-1|TRBV5-8|once
TGTGCCAGCAGCTTGGATGACAGGGGTGCTGAAGCTTTCTTT
CASSLDDRGAEAFF
>-|TRBJ2-6|TRBV6-1|-
TGTGCCAGCAGTGAGGCCACTGGGGCCAACGTCCTGACTTTC
CASSEATGANVLTF
>-|TRBJ1-2|TRBV28|-
TGTGCCAGCAGCCAAACCGGGACACACTATGGCTACACCTTC
CASSQTGTHYGYTF
>TRBD1|TRBJ1-2|TRBV7-6|-
TGTGCCAGCAGCGCCAACTGGGACAGAGGCTACACCTTC
CASSANWDRGYTF
>-|TRBJ1-2|TRBV29-1|-
TGCAGCGTTGTGCTTAGCTATAACTATGGCTACACCTTC
CSVVLSYNYGYTF
>-|TRBJ2-5|TRBV5-4|-
TGTGCCAGCTCGGGGGGCGGTCAAGAGACCCAGTACTTC
CASSGGGQETQYF
>-|TRBJ2-3|TRBV6-5|-
TGTGCCAGCAGTTACTCGGCCAGTTGGGATACGCAGTATTTT
CASSYSASWDTQYF
>-|TRBJ1-3|TRBV2|-
TGTGCCAGCAGTGGGGCTTACTCTGGAAACACCATATATTTT
CASSGAYSGNTIYF
>TRBD1|TRBJ2-7|TRBV4-1|-
TGCGCCAGCAGCCAAGGGGGACAGGGGACCTACGAGCAGTACTTC
CASSQGGQGTYEQYF
>-|TRBJ1-1|TRBV6-1|-
TGTGCCAGCAGTGAAGATTTGCAAGGGGAAGGGGCTGAAGCTTTCTTT
CASSEDLQGEGAEAFF
>TRBD2|TRBJ2-1|TRBV19|-
TGTGCCAGTATCCCGACTAGCGGGGGGTACAATGAGCAGTTCTTC
CASIPTSGGYNEQFF
>TRBD2|TRBJ2-1|TRBV7-3|-
TGTGCCAGCAGCTTGGGACTAGCCAATGAGCAGTTCTTC
CASSLGLANEQFF